This passage covers 30 T cell receptor beta chains from one sample sequenced in a study of blood T cells in healthy people across ages (dated by TCRdb to between 2015 and 2017). The method was 5' RACE. The listed sequencing device is Illumina HiSeq 2500. A second roughly 7 to 11 cycle PCR used a sample-barcoded 5' primer and a J-beta primer mix. TCRdb handled the public reads itself, with Q25 trimming in fastp and clone calling in MiXCR, and kept productive beta chains. Merged by CDR3 protein, the rows form single entries marked with the most common genes and DNA. The sample profile shows more than 1,400,000 distinct CDR3 sequences; roughly 45% of them were found once. Clones ranked in the top ten supply 7.9% of the sample. Input material: blood. The receptors shown here come from a woman younger than 35 in good health.

In its sample, this clonotype was seen a few times. This chain links TRBV27 with TRBJ2-1; 8 bases match TRBD1. V was clipped by 5 bases and J by 2 bases; unmatched bases: 11. This CDR3 is 17 amino acids long. Germline V gene lookup returns CDR1 MNHEY and CDR2 SMNVEV (reference sequence). CDR3 in DNA: TGTGCCAGCAGTGCCTCTGCAGGGGGCAGCCCCTACAATGAGCAGTTCTTC. Its protein is CASSASAGGSPYNEQFF.

This chain links TRBV5-5 with TRBJ2-3, with TRBD1 matching 12 bases. Matching the DNA end better, TRBJ1-4 makes the J call doubtful. In germline, CDR1 is SGHKS, CDR2 YYEKEE (reference sequence). The CDR3 runs to 18 residues. The CDR3 coding sequence is TGTGCCAGCAGCTTTTTAGGGACAGGGGGCGTTATTAATGAAAAACTGTTTTTT. This translates into CASSFLGTGGVINEKLFF.

DNA for the CDR3: TGTGCCAGCAGTTTACAGGGCACTCCCCCGCACGAGCAGTACTTC. This sequence encodes CASSLQGTPPHEQYF. The chain links TRBV27 to TRBJ2-7, with D tentatively TRBD1 (5 bases). This CDR3 has 15 residues. The V gene's germline CDR1 is MNHEY and CDR2 SMNVEV (reference sequence). Trimming stripped 2 bases from V and 5 bases from J, with 16 bases between.

The chain is built from TRBV5-1 and TRBJ2-7, with 7 bases matching TRBD1. This CDR3 spans 14 amino acids. Germline V gene lookup returns CDR1 SGHRS and CDR2 YFSETQ. Trimming removed 3 bases from V and 2 bases from J; junction bases left unmatched: 5. DNA of the CDR3: TGCGCCAGCAGCTCGGAACAGGGGACCTACGAGCAGTACTTC. It encodes CASSSEQGTYEQYF.

V is TRBV18 and J is TRBJ2-4, with unresolved D. This CDR3 has 13 residues. Trimming removed 1 base from V and 6 bases from J, with 7 bases in between. Germline values: CDR1 KGHSH, CDR2 LQKENI. The DNA for the CDR3 is TGTGCCAGCTCACCACAGGGTTTAAACATTCAGTACTTC. Protein sequence: CASSPQGLNIQYF.

This chain connects TRBV5-1 to TRBJ2-1, with D perhaps TRBD2 (5 bases). Germline CDR1 reads SGHRS; CDR2 reads YFSETQ. This CDR3 comprises 13 residues. Between the trimmed V and J ends, which lost 6 bases and 2 bases, there was a span of 9 bases. CDR3 protein: CASIEGPYNEQFF. The CDR3 nucleotides read TGCGCCAGCATAGAGGGCCCCTACAATGAGCAGTTCTTC.

This rearrangement joins TRBV6-4 to TRBJ1-1; no clear D. CDR3 length equals 16 residues. Germline V gene sequence: CDR1 MRHNA, CDR2 SNTAGT. V was shortened by 5 bases and J by 0 bases, with 16 bases between the two germline ends. The CDR3 DNA is TGTGCCAGCAGTCCAACAGCCAGCTTCATGAACACTGAAGCTTTCTTT. It encodes CASSPTASFMNTEAFF.

Only a few counts were recorded for this clonotype. The chain employs TRBV12-3 or TRBV12-4 and TRBJ1-5, with TRBD1 identical over 8 bases. This CDR3 is built from 13 residues. V dropped 8 bases and J dropped 3; count of bases not matched to a gene: 3. In DNA form, the CDR3 reads TGTGCCAGCGGACAGGGCAACAATCAGCCCCAGCATTTT. Residues: CASGQGNNQPQHF.

This chain connects TRBV20-1 to TRBJ2-1; tentatively, D is TRBD2 (5 bases). The CDR3 totals 15 residues. Germline values: CDR1 DFQATT, CDR2 SNEGSKA (reference sequence). V dropped 1 base and J dropped 2 bases, with 12 bases sitting between them. The CDR3 region is CSARAELDPYNEQFF. For the CDR3, the DNA is TGCAGTGCTAGAGCCGAACTAGACCCCTACAATGAGCAGTTCTTC.

The chain recombines TRBV28 with TRBJ2-1; TRBD2 agrees at 7 bases. V trimming: 4 bases; J trimming: 0 bases; junction bases outside the gene matches: 6. In germline, CDR1 is MDHEN, CDR2 SYDVKM. This CDR3 is 16 amino acids long. The CDR3 is CASSSPGDYSYNEQFF. CDR3 bases: TGTGCCAGCAGTTCCCCGGGGGACTACTCCTACAATGAGCAGTTCTTC.

The chain recombines TRBV3-1 with TRBJ2-7; no clear D gene. CDR3 length: 14 residues. The V and J ends lost 3 bases and 4 bases respectively, with 13 bases between them. Germline assignment: CDR1 LGHDT and CDR2 YNNKEL (reference sequence). CDR3 sequence: CASSHALSGYEQYF. The CDR3 DNA sequence: TGTGCCAGCAGCCATGCTTTAAGTGGGTACGAGCAGTACTTC.

Only a few counts were recorded for this clonotype. This rearrangement joins TRBV6-6 to TRBJ1-1; no definite D call. The germline V and J ends were trimmed by 6 bases and 8 bases, with 13 bases remaining between them. CDR1 MNHNY and CDR2 SVGAGI come from the germline V gene (reference sequence). The CDR3 length is 12 residues. CDR3 DNA sequence: TGTGCCAGCAGCCAAATCCAATCCGAAGCTTTCTTT. It encodes CASSQIQSEAFF.

This clonotype was counted once. Here the CDR3 reads CAWSQGIGETQYF. CDR3 nucleotide sequence: TGTGCCTGGAGTCAAGGAATCGGGGAGACCCAGTACTTC. V usage is TRBV30 and J usage is TRBJ2-5; D remains ambiguous. Between the trimmed V and J ends, which lost 2 bases and 5 bases, there was a span of 12 bases. CDR3 length equals 13 residues. CDR1 and CDR2 from the germline V gene are GTSNPN and SVGIG (reference sequence).

V gene TRBV27 combines with J gene TRBJ1-1; no firm D call. Germline V gene lookup returns CDR1 MNHEY and CDR2 SMNVEV (reference sequence). Trimming removed 3 bases from V and 4 bases from J, with 9 bases in between. CDR3 length: 13 residues. The CDR3, as DNA: TGTGCCAGCAGTTTGTGGGCCGGCACTGAAGCTTTCTTT. Translated: CASSLWAGTEAFF.

The J gene is TRBJ2-1, the V gene TRBV12-3 or TRBV12-4; 9 positions agree with TRBD2. The CDR3 is 13 amino acids. With 9 bases clipped from V and 7 bases from J, the junction kept 7 bases outside the gene matches. CDR3 in amino acids: CASDAGGQNEQFF. The CDR3 DNA sequence: TGTGCCAGTGATGCGGGGGGGCAAAATGAGCAGTTCTTC.

In this sample, this clonotype turned up a few times. The chain recombines TRBV6-8 with TRBJ1-2, with D possibly matching TRBD1 (5 bases). The CDR3 is made up of 14 amino acids. The V gene lost 1 base and the J gene lost 5 bases, with 11 bases spanning the gap. Germline CDR1 and CDR2: MNHGY and SAAAGT. The CDR3 loop reads CASSYYRGKYGYTF. DNA of the CDR3: TGTGCCAGCAGTTACTATAGGGGCAAATATGGCTACACCTTC.

About this clonotype: A clone one base away is much larger, so this may be a read error. The chain joins TRBV12-3 or TRBV12-4 to TRBJ2-3; no firm D call. There are 11 residues in the CDR3. V shed 7 bases and J shed 0 bases, with 2 bases lying between them. CDR3 in amino acids: CASMSTDTQYF. The CDR3 nucleotides are TGTGCCAGCATGAGCACAGATACGCAGTATTTT.

This clonotype has a handful of counts. The J gene is TRBJ2-7, the V gene TRBV19, with D perhaps assigned TRBD1 or TRBD2 (5 bases each). CDR3 length: 14 amino acids. Trimming removed 2 bases at V and 3 bases at J, with 11 bases between. Germline V gene sequence: CDR1 LNHDA, CDR2 SQIVND (reference sequence). The DNA for the CDR3 is TGTGCCAGTAGTATACCGGGACGGAACTACGAGCAGTACTTC. This translates into CASSIPGRNYEQYF. Drawing the rest from reference TRBV19 and TRBJ2-7, the complete variable domain is DGGITQSPKYLFRKEGQNVTLSCEQNLNHDAMYWYRQDPGQGLRLIYYSQIVNDFQKGDIAEGYSVSREKKESFPLTVTSAQKNPTAFYLCASSIPGRNYEQYFGPGTRLTVT.

The chain is built from TRBV20-1 and TRBJ2-7; perhaps TRBD1 as D (6 bases). This CDR3 spans 12 amino acids. V lost 6 bases to trimming and J lost 3 bases, with 12 bases between them. Germline CDR1 reads DFQATT; CDR2 reads SNEGSKA (reference sequence). CDR3 DNA sequence: TGCAGTGCGACAGGAGTTGACTACGAGCAGTACTTC. Encoded protein: CSATGVDYEQYF.

The rearrangement links TRBV9 to TRBJ2-5; D remains ambiguous. CDR3 length: 13 residues. V was shortened by 4 bases and J by 11 bases, with 18 bases between the two germline ends. CDR1 SGDLS and CDR2 YYNGEE come from the germline V gene. CDR3 bases: TGTGCCAGCAGCCCCCGATCTCCCCCATTGCAGTACTTC. Protein product: CASSPRSPPLQYF.

The chain employs TRBV29-1 and TRBJ2-1, with D tentatively TRBD2 (6 bases). This CDR3 region has 15 residues. V lost 0 bases and J 7 bases, leaving 16 bases between the germline ends. CDR1 is SQVTM, CDR2 ANQGSEA, per germline. The chain's CDR3 is CSVEEKGLPLNEQFF. The CDR3 nucleotides read TGCAGCGTTGAAGAAAAGGGACTCCCCCTTAATGAGCAGTTCTTC.

This chain uses TRBV6-2 or TRBV6-3 with TRBJ2-3; 10 positions agree with TRBD2. Trimming cost V 3 bases and J 4 bases; bases outside gene matches: 4. Germline V lookup: CDR1 MNHEY, CDR2 SVGEGT. The length of the CDR3 is 15 residues. In DNA form, the CDR3 reads TGTGCCAGCAGTTATTGGACTAGCGGCGCAGATACGCAGTATTTT. It specifies CASSYWTSGADTQYF.

This chain uses TRBV7-2 with TRBJ1-1; the D is unclear. This CDR3 contains 16 residues. V lost 0 bases and J lost 6, with 17 bases in between. Germline values: CDR1 SGHTA, CDR2 FQGNSA. As DNA, the CDR3 is TGTGCCAGCAGCTTAGCGATAACTAACCCACTGCCTGAAGCTTTCTTT. It translates to CASSLAITNPLPEAFF.

The CDR3 DNA reads as TGCAGTATCTTGGGTTGGGGCTTGGGGTACAATGAGCAGTACTTC. Translation gives CSILGWGLGYNEQYF. The chain joins TRBV29-1 to TRBJ2-5; maybe TRBD1 (5 bases). CDR1 and CDR2 from the germline V gene are SQVTM and ANQGSEA. This CDR3 spans 15 amino acids.

V and J are TRBV6-5 and TRBJ2-7; D is unresolved. V was trimmed by 2 bases and J by 0 bases, leaving 8 bases between them. Germline V gene sequence: CDR1 MNHEY, CDR2 SVGAGI. The CDR3 covers 14 residues. This CDR3 reads CASSYARSSYEQYF. The CDR3 bases are TGTGCCAGCAGTTACGCGCGGAGCTCCTACGAGCAGTACTTC.

The rearrangement uses TRBV7-6 and TRBJ2-5; no definite D call. Germline values: CDR1 SGHVS, CDR2 FNYEAQ. The length of the CDR3 is 13 residues. The V and J ends lost 0 bases and 5 bases respectively, with 7 bases between them. This CDR3 reads CASSLALVETQYF. For the CDR3, the DNA is TGTGCCAGCAGCTTAGCGCTGGTCGAGACCCAGTACTTC.

The table lists this clonotype with a few counts. The chain is built from TRBV29-1 and TRBJ2-7; D is possibly TRBD1 (5 bases). The ends were cut back, 4 bases at V and 0 bases at J, with 10 bases in the middle. The germline V gene has CDR1 SQVTM and CDR2 ANQGSEA. This CDR3 is 13 amino acids long. CDR3 residues: CSVGQLSSYEQYF. CDR3 bases: TGCAGCGTTGGACAGTTAAGCTCCTACGAGCAGTACTTC.

Notes on this clonotype: The junction shows a germline mismatch at one end, possibly a read error. The rearrangement joins TRBV5-1 to TRBJ2-3; no firm D call. The CDR3 loop spans 13 amino acids. CDR1 is SGHRS and CDR2 is YFSETQ in the germline V gene. CDR3 protein: CASSVPSTDAQYF. In DNA form, the CDR3 reads TGCGCCAGCAGCGTCCCGAGCACAGATGCGCAGTATTTT.

This clonotype was seen a handful of times. The chain is built from TRBV7-6 and TRBJ2-3; D perhaps matches TRBD1 (6 bases). Trimming stripped 1 base from V and 0 bases from J, with 14 bases between. Looked up from germline, CDR1 is SGHVS and CDR2 is FNYEAQ. CDR3 length: 17 residues. The CDR3 region has the DNA TGTGCCAGCAGCTTAGTCCCTGGACAGACTAGCACAGATACGCAGTATTTT. Translation: CASSLVPGQTSTDTQYF.

Written as DNA, the CDR3 is TGTGCCATCAGTGAAGGAGTAGGGGGGGTAGAGACCCAGTACTTC. It encodes CAISEGVGGVETQYF. This rearrangement joins TRBV10-3 to TRBJ2-5; maybe TRBD2 (7 bases). Germline CDR1 is ENHRY and CDR2 is SYGVKD. V lost 3 bases, J lost 4 bases, and 15 bases lay in between. CDR3 length equals 15 residues.